Following are 7 T cell receptor beta chains from one sample sequenced in a study of blood T cell repertoires in COVID-19. Generated by immunoSEQ multiplex PCR, the TCRdb table keeps only in-frame clones and is missing some. The sample shows 150,000 or so clones, more than 80% of them seen only once. The source material was peripheral blood. The origin of the receptors is a man in his late teens or twenties with COVID-19, enrolled during active disease.

The chain has TRBV12-3 or TRBV12-4 and TRBJ2-1; no reliable D call. The length of the CDR3 is 12 residues. V was pared by 5 bases and J by 2 bases, with 4 bases between. The CDR3 here is CASSHTYNEQFF. The CDR3 region has the DNA TGTGCCAGCAGTCACACCTACAATGAGCAGTTCTTC.

This clone occurred many times. The V gene is TRBV28, the J gene TRBJ1-2; perhaps TRBD1 as D (6 bases). V lost 5 bases and J lost 1, with 11 bases in between. Germline V CDR1 and CDR2: MDHEN, SYDVKM. The CDR3 totals 14 residues. CDR3 nucleotide sequence: TGTGCCAGCAGTAGACAGGTCCTTAACTATGGCTACACCTTC. Residues: CASSRQVLNYGYTF.

This rearrangement joins TRBV11-2 to TRBJ2-2; D perhaps matches TRBD1 (6 bases). Trimming pared 4 bases from V and 0 bases from J, leaving 12 bases between. Germline V lookup: CDR1 SGHAT, CDR2 FQNNGV. There are 16 residues in the CDR3. CDR3 loop: CASSSQTGSNTGELFF. As DNA, the CDR3 is TGTGCCAGCAGCTCCCAAACAGGGTCGAACACCGGGGAGCTGTTTTTT.

The chain joins TRBV12-3 or TRBV12-4 to TRBJ1-2, with D unresolved. V lost 2 bases, J lost 5 bases, and 9 bases lay in between. This CDR3 region has 13 residues. The CDR3 region is CASSLTRRYGYTF. The DNA of the CDR3 is TGTGCCAGCAGTTTAACACGGCGGTATGGCTACACCTTC.

This rearrangement joins TRBV11-3 to TRBJ2-1; 9 bases line up with TRBD1. V lost 5 bases and J lost 8; bases outside the gene matches: 7. The CDR3 sequence is 14 residues long. Germline CDR1 and CDR2: SGHNT and YENEEA. The CDR3 spells CASSPADRGHEQFF. The CDR3 region has the DNA TGTGCCAGCAGCCCCGCGGACAGGGGACATGAGCAGTTCTTC.

The rearrangement joins TRBV6-5 to TRBJ1-3, with D perhaps TRBD1 (6 bases). Trimming pared 6 bases from V and 0 bases from J, leaving 12 bases between. Germline V gives CDR1 MNHEY, CDR2 SVGAGI. This CDR3 is built from 15 residues. CDR3 sequence reads: CASSSRGYSGNTIYF. CDR3 in DNA: TGTGCCAGCAGCTCCAGGGGATACTCTGGAAACACCATATATTTT.

This sequence joins TRBV7-2 and TRBJ1-2, with 9 bases lining up with TRBD1. With V trimmed by 4 bases and J by 1 base, 7 bases remained unmatched. Germline assignment: CDR1 SGHTA and CDR2 FQGNSA. This CDR3 comprises 16 residues. CDR3 bases: TGTGCCAGCAGCTCCCCCCGACAGGGGGTTAACTATGGCTACACCTTC. As protein: CASSSPRQGVNYGYTF.